The next 28 T cell receptor beta chains were all read from a single sample in a study of T cells after yellow fever vaccination. TCRdb re-derived calls from the 5' RACE reads in MiXCR, one entry per CDR3 protein. The sample shows roughly 500,000 distinct CDR3 sequences, 19% of them seen only once. This specimen consisted of PBMCs, obtained 15 days after the yellow fever booster vaccination. These receptors were collected from a man in his thirties or forties who received the YFV17D yellow fever vaccine.

V is TRBV20-1 and J is TRBJ2-3, with 7 positions matching TRBD2. V dropped 7 bases and J dropped 2; count of bases not matched to a gene: 9. Germline V gene sequence: CDR1 DFQATT, CDR2 SNEGSKA (reference sequence). The CDR3 has 14 residues. For the CDR3, the DNA is TGCAGTGGCATGACTAGCCCCTACACAGATACGCAGTATTTT. Its translation is CSGMTSPYTDTQYF.

The chain links TRBV6-1 to TRBJ1-1, with D perhaps TRBD1 (5 bases). Germline loops: CDR1 MNHNS, CDR2 SASEGT. This CDR3 has 13 residues. V lost 7 bases, J lost 0 bases, and 9 bases lay in between. CDR3 residues: CASKNRMNTEAFF. CDR3 sequence (DNA): TGTGCCAGCAAAAACAGGATGAACACTGAAGCTTTCTTT.

This clonotype was recorded a few times. The V gene is TRBV27, the J gene TRBJ2-1; D is ambiguous. CDR1 MNHEY and CDR2 SMNVEV come from the germline V gene (reference sequence). This CDR3 is built from 14 residues. The V end was cut by 5 bases, the J end by 5 bases, with 13 bases between. CDR3 nucleotide sequence: TGTGCCAGCAGTCAATGGGTGAGCAACAATGAGCAGTTCTTC. Encoded protein: CASSQWVSNNEQFF.

The chain recombines TRBV29-1 with TRBJ2-7; no reliable D call. Germline CDR1 SQVTM, CDR2 ANQGSEA. V shed 1 base and J shed 3 bases, with 10 bases lying between them. This CDR3 spans 13 amino acids. Here the CDR3 DNA reads TGCAGCGTTGAAGGACCCGTGGGCTACGAGCAGTACTTC. It encodes CSVEGPVGYEQYF.

This clonotype has a handful of counts. This chain uses TRBV5-1 with TRBJ2-1, with D possibly matching TRBD1 (5 bases). Germline loops: CDR1 SGHRS, CDR2 YFSETQ. V dropped 5 bases and J dropped 0 bases, with 12 bases sitting between them. This CDR3 comprises 15 residues. In DNA form, the CDR3 reads TGCGCCAGCAGTAAGGGGTGGAGCTCCTACAATGAGCAGTTCTTC. Translation: CASSKGWSSYNEQFF.

This clonotype was detected many times. In DNA form, the CDR3 reads TGTGCCAGCAGTTACGGCACCCACGGAAGAGAGACCCAGTACTTC. The encoded protein is CASSYGTHGRETQYF. The chain joins TRBV12-3 or TRBV12-4 to TRBJ2-5; D ambiguous. V was shortened by 4 bases and J by 4 bases, with 16 bases between the two germline ends. The CDR3 runs to 15 residues.

The chain carries TRBV20-1 and TRBJ2-3, with a possible D match to TRBD2 (6 bases). The CDR3 is 15 residues long. V lost 0 bases, J lost 0 bases, and 10 bases lay in between. Per germline, CDR1 DFQATT and CDR2 SNEGSKA (reference sequence). CDR3 amino acids: CSARDGAGSTDTQYF. CDR3 sequence (DNA): TGCAGTGCTAGAGATGGGGCGGGGAGCACAGATACGCAGTATTTT.

There are a few counts of this clonotype. The gene calls are TRBV20-1 and TRBJ2-7; TRBD1 agrees at 9 bases. This CDR3 has 13 amino acids. Germline V gene sequence: CDR1 DFQATT, CDR2 SNEGSKA (reference sequence). J lost 3 bases, V lost 5 bases, and 5 bases had no gene match. The CDR3 DNA reads TGCAGTGCTGAACGGGACAGGGTCTACGAGCAGTACTTC. Amino acids: CSAERDRVYEQYF.

This clonotype was seen only a few times. This chain uses TRBV28 with TRBJ1-5, with 9 bases lining up with TRBD1. Looked up from germline, CDR1 is MDHEN and CDR2 is SYDVKM. CDR3 length: 15 residues. Germline trimming cut 6 bases from V and 6 bases from J; bases unmatched to any gene: 9. The CDR3 DNA reads TGTGCCAGCAGATTGGGGGACAGGGAGGCTCAGCCCCAGCATTTT. Its protein product is CASRLGDREAQPQHF.

CDR3 bases: TGTGCCAGCAGCTTAGCGGAGTCCTATGGCTACACCTTC. Translated, it gives CASSLAESYGYTF. V usage is TRBV7-2 and J usage is TRBJ1-2; D gene uncertain. Germline lookup yields CDR1 SGHTA and CDR2 FQGNSA. The V end lost 0 bases, the J end lost 4 bases, and 6 bases lay between the germline ends. The CDR3 is 13 residues long. Full variable domain (outside the CDR3, taken from reference TRBV7-2 and TRBJ1-2): GAGVSQSPSNKVTEKGKDVELRCDPISGHTALYWYRQSLGQGLEFLIYFQGNSAPDKSGLPSDRFSAERTGGSVSTLTIQRTQQEDSAVYLCASSLAESYGYTFGSGTRLTVV.

This clonotype was counted a few times. The chain recombines TRBV12-3 or TRBV12-4 with TRBJ1-1, with 9 nucleotides matching TRBD1. Trimming took 5 bases from V and 7 from J; bases not matched to a gene: 11. The CDR3 has 15 residues. The CDR3 DNA reads as TGTGCCAGCAGTATCCTACAGGGGGCGAGGGGTGAAGCTTTCTTT. Translated, it gives CASSILQGARGEAFF.

This chain links TRBV20-1 with TRBJ2-2; D gene ambiguous. The CDR3 is made up of 15 amino acids. The V end lost 6 bases, the J end lost 0 bases, and 14 bases lay between the germline ends. Germline assignment: CDR1 DFQATT and CDR2 SNEGSKA (reference sequence). The CDR3 reads CSAPSRHTNTGELFF. The CDR3 bases are TGCAGTGCACCCTCGAGACATACGAACACCGGGGAGCTGTTTTTT.

The V call is TRBV20-1, the J call TRBJ2-3; 8 bases align to TRBD2. CDR3 size: 15 residues. CDR1 DFQATT and CDR2 SNEGSKA come from the germline V gene (reference sequence). Trimming removed 3 bases from V and 1 base from J; junction bases left unmatched: 6. The CDR3 loop is CSARGLAGRTDTQYF. The CDR3, as DNA: TGCAGTGCTAGGGGTCTAGCGGGTCGCACAGATACGCAGTATTTT.

A few counts support this clonotype. This rearrangement joins TRBV12-3 or TRBV12-4 to TRBJ2-7, with D perhaps matching TRBD2 (6 bases). V lost 4 bases and J lost 3, with 19 bases in between. This CDR3 contains 16 residues. The CDR3 DNA reads as TGTGCCAGCAGTTCAGGACGGGGGAACCTACACTACGAGCAGTACTTC. This sequence encodes CASSSGRGNLHYEQYF.

The chain carries TRBV18 and TRBJ2-5, with D tentatively TRBD1 or TRBD2 (5 bases each). Germline CDR1 KGHSH, CDR2 LQKENI. V shed 3 bases and J shed 4 bases, with 15 bases lying between them. This CDR3 has 15 amino acids. CDR3 in DNA: TGTGCCAGCTCACCCAGGACGGGACGCGCAGAGACCCAGTACTTC. Amino acids: CASSPRTGRAETQYF.

The genes are TRBV7-9 and TRBJ2-7; D remains unclear. The CDR3 is 14 amino acids. Germline CDR1 SEHNR, CDR2 FQNEAQ (reference sequence). Trimming stripped 2 bases from V and 3 bases from J, with 11 bases between. The CDR3 is CASSLRVASYEQYF. The CDR3 bases are TGTGCCAGCAGCTTAAGGGTGGCTAGCTACGAGCAGTACTTC.

This clonotype showed up just a few times. The chain couples TRBV4-3 to TRBJ2-1, with a possible D match to TRBD2 (5 bases). V lost 1 base and J lost 2, with 9 bases in between. The CDR3 spans 15 residues. Per the germline V gene, CDR1 is LGHNA and CDR2 is YSLEER. Written as DNA, the CDR3 is TGCGCCAGCAGCCAAGTAGGAGGTCCCTACAATGAGCAGTTCTTC. Translation gives CASSQVGGPYNEQFF.

V gene TRBV12-3 or TRBV12-4 combines with J gene TRBJ2-7; D is perhaps TRBD1 or TRBD2 (5 bases each). This CDR3 is built from 12 residues. V was shortened by 6 bases and J by 12 bases, with 18 bases between the two germline ends. DNA of the CDR3: TGTGCCAGCAGCTCCCTAGGGGAGACCCGGTACTTC. Protein: CASSSLGETRYF.

This clonotype has a count of ten or more. This chain links TRBV18 with TRBJ2-2, with no clear D. The V and J ends lost 2 bases and 7 bases respectively, with 17 bases between them. Germline CDR1 is KGHSH and CDR2 is LQKENI. The CDR3 loop spans 16 amino acids. The DNA of the CDR3 is TGTGCCAGCTCACCAAGGCCGGATCAAAGGCTCGGGGAGCTGTTTTTT. Residues: CASSPRPDQRLGELFF.

The gene calls are TRBV7-2 and TRBJ2-1; TRBD2 might be the D (5 bases). V shed 5 bases and J shed 8 bases, with 13 bases lying between them. This CDR3 has 13 amino acids. Germline-derived CDR1 and CDR2 are SGHTA and FQGNSA. CDR3 protein: CASSHTRTHEQFF. For the CDR3, the DNA is TGTGCCAGCAGCCATACTAGGACCCATGAGCAGTTCTTC.

V is TRBV29-1 and J is TRBJ2-2, with a weak D call TRBD1 (6 bases). The V end lost 4 bases, the J end lost 0 bases, and 9 bases lay between the germline ends. The CDR3 has 14 amino acids. The germline CDR1 and CDR2 sequences are SQVTM and ANQGSEA. The CDR3 region is CSVANRANTGELFF. Written as DNA, the CDR3 is TGCAGCGTTGCGAACAGGGCGAACACCGGGGAGCTGTTTTTT.

This clonotype came up a few times. J is TRBJ2-7 and V is TRBV29-1; possibly TRBD2 for D (5 bases). The CDR3 is 14 residues long. Germline V gene sequence: CDR1 SQVTM, CDR2 ANQGSEA. V was pared by 2 bases and J by 5 bases, with 16 bases between. CDR3 sequence reads: CSVERVAGGNEQYF. CDR3 DNA sequence: TGCAGCGTTGAAAGGGTGGCAGGAGGAAACGAGCAGTACTTC.

The chain uses TRBV30 and TRBJ2-3, with 11 bases fitting TRBD2. The CDR3 consists of 14 residues. The trim removed 0 bases at V and 6 bases at J, leaving 2 bases unmatched. The V gene's germline CDR1 is GTSNPN and CDR2 SVGIG (reference sequence). The CDR3 reads CAWSVLAGEDTQYF. As DNA, the CDR3 is TGTGCCTGGAGTGTACTAGCGGGAGAGGATACGCAGTATTTT.

This clonotype was seen more than once but under ten times. V gene TRBV6-2 or TRBV6-3 combines with J gene TRBJ1-5; 8 bases fit TRBD1. Germline CDR1 reads MNHEY; CDR2 reads SVGEGT. The CDR3 loop spans 16 amino acids. The trim removed 2 bases at V and 7 bases at J, leaving 10 bases unmatched. CDR3 nucleotide sequence: TGTGCCAGCAGTTACCTCGACCCAGGGGGCCGACAGCCCCAGCATTTT. Amino acids: CASSYLDPGGRQPQHF.

The rearrangement uses TRBV2 and TRBJ2-5; 8 bases are a match to TRBD1. CDR3 length: 12 residues. Per the germline V gene, CDR1 is SNHLY and CDR2 is FYNNEI. Trimming removed 7 bases from V and 4 bases from J; junction bases left unmatched: 2. CDR3 DNA: TGTGCCAGCAAAGGACAGGGAGAGACCCAGTACTTC. It specifies CASKGQGETQYF.

The chain combines TRBV27 with TRBJ2-5, with 9 bases that match TRBD1. Germline assignment: CDR1 MNHEY and CDR2 SMNVEV (reference sequence). The CDR3 runs to 16 residues. V dropped 6 bases and J dropped 2; count of bases not matched to a gene: 10. The CDR3 DNA reads TGTGCCAGCAGCCCCGGGACAGGGAAGGGGCAAGAGACCCAGTACTTC. Translated: CASSPGTGKGQETQYF.

V is TRBV9 and J is TRBJ1-6; 7 positions match TRBD1. The trim removed 3 bases at V and 10 bases at J, leaving 7 bases unmatched. The CDR3 has 14 residues. Germline V gives CDR1 SGDLS, CDR2 YYNGEE. CDR3 protein: CASSGTGARSPLHF. CDR3 coding DNA: TGTGCCAGCAGCGGGACAGGAGCAAGGTCACCCCTCCACTTT.

This clonotype was seen more than once but under ten times. The V gene is TRBV20-1, the J gene TRBJ2-1, with 7 bases that match TRBD2. The germline gives CDR1 DFQATT, CDR2 SNEGSKA (reference sequence). The CDR3 runs to 16 residues. Losses at the gene ends were 3 bases for V and 0 bases for J; bases not matched to a gene: 8. The CDR3 here is CSASSPSGNSYNEQFF. CDR3 coding DNA: TGCAGTGCTAGTTCGCCTAGCGGAAACTCCTACAATGAGCAGTTCTTC.